These 17 T cell receptor beta chains came from one sample sequenced in a study of control samples from healthy donors and cancer patients. TCRdb's copy holds only in-frame clones and misses some; the assay was immunoSEQ multiplex PCR. This sample has roughly 140,000 clones, with roughly 93% found just once. The sample consisted of blood. Receptor source: a man aged 45-60 years in good health.

The chain links TRBV7-3 to TRBJ2-7, with a possible D match to TRBD2 (7 bases). CDR3 length: 15 amino acids. Germline-derived CDR1 and CDR2 are SGHTA and FQGTGA. With 3 bases removed from V and 6 bases from J, the gap between germline ends came to 18 bases. CDR3 sequence: CASSLGAGLPSEQYF. The CDR3 DNA is TGTGCCAGCAGCTTGGGGGCGGGACTACCTTCCGAGCAGTACTTC.

The chain combines TRBV18 with TRBJ1-1; no definite D call. In germline, CDR1 is KGHSH, CDR2 LQKENI. The CDR3 is 13 amino acids. V was shortened by 2 bases and J by 4 bases, with 8 bases between the two germline ends. This chain's CDR3 is CASSPGEGTEAFF. The DNA of the CDR3 is TGTGCCAGCTCACCAGGGGAGGGCACTGAAGCTTTCTTT.

CDR3 sequence (DNA): TGTGCCAGCAGTGAAGAGGGGGTTACCTACAATGAGCAGTTCTTC. It translates to CASSEEGVTYNEQFF. The chain joins TRBV6-1 to TRBJ2-1, with D possibly matching TRBD1 (6 bases). The CDR3 is 15 amino acids. Germline values: CDR1 MNHNS, CDR2 SASEGT. The ends were cut back, 1 base at V and 2 bases at J, with 9 bases in the middle.

The rearrangement uses TRBV7-9 and TRBJ2-5; 10 bases fit TRBD1. With 3 bases clipped from V and 7 bases from J, the junction kept 5 bases outside the gene matches. The germline gives CDR1 SEHNR, CDR2 FQNEAQ (reference sequence). The CDR3 length is 14 residues. CDR3 sequence reads: CASSLSGQGVTQYF. CDR3 in DNA: TGTGCCAGCAGCTTGTCTGGACAGGGGGTGACCCAGTACTTC. Based on the CDR3 plus reference TRBV7-9 and TRBJ2-5, the full variable domain is DTGVSQNPRHKITKRGQNVTFRCDPISEHNRLYWYRQTLGQGPEFLTYFQNEAQLEKSRLLSDRFSAERPKGSFSTLEIQRTEQGDSAMYLCASSLSGQGVTQYFGPGTRLLVL.

This chain connects TRBV14 to TRBJ2-1; D not resolved. The V end lost 4 bases, the J end lost 12 bases, and 13 bases lay between the germline ends. This CDR3 has 12 amino acids. CDR1 and CDR2 from the germline V gene are SGHDN and FVKESK. This CDR3 reads CASSPKGVRQFF. CDR3 bases: TGTGCCAGCAGCCCGAAAGGTGTGAGGCAGTTCTTC.

V usage is TRBV6-2 or TRBV6-3 and J usage is TRBJ2-2, with D unclear. Per the germline V gene, CDR1 is MNHEY and CDR2 is SVGEGT. The ends were cut back, 4 bases at V and 6 bases at J, with 15 bases in the middle. The CDR3 has 15 amino acids. The CDR3 reads CASSFAARTSGELFF. CDR3 bases: TGTGCCAGCAGTTTCGCGGCTAGGACGTCCGGGGAGCTGTTTTTT.

This chain connects TRBV15 to TRBJ1-2; no definite D call. V was shortened by 0 bases and J by 8 bases, with 4 bases between the two germline ends. The CDR3 consists of 11 residues. Germline V gene sequence: CDR1 LNHNV, CDR2 YYDKDF (reference sequence). The CDR3 DNA reads as TGTGCCACCAGCAGAGACGAGGGCTACACCTTC. Its protein product is CATSRDEGYTF.

The J gene is TRBJ2-7, the V gene TRBV10-3; D may be TRBD1 (6 bases). Germline values: CDR1 ENHRY, CDR2 SYGVKD. V dropped 4 bases and J dropped 0 bases, with 13 bases sitting between them. The CDR3 has 15 amino acids. CDR3 sequence (DNA): TGTGCCATCAGTGGAGGGGGACAAAGCTCCTACGAGCAGTACTTC. It is translated as CAISGGGQSSYEQYF.

The V and J genes are TRBV4-1 and TRBJ2-2; 8 nucleotides match TRBD1. Germline V CDR1 and CDR2: MGHRA, YSYEKL. The CDR3 contains 17 residues. The J segment lost 4 bases and the V segment lost 4 bases, leaving 11 bases of the junction unmatched. CDR3: CASSPLGTGGSTGELFF. The DNA of the CDR3 is TGCGCCAGCAGCCCCCTGGGAACAGGGGGAAGCACCGGGGAGCTGTTTTTT.

CDR3 amino acids: CASSYRLVPYEQYF. The CDR3 coding sequence is TGTGCCAGCAGTTATCGGCTAGTTCCCTACGAGCAGTACTTC. This rearrangement joins TRBV6-2 or TRBV6-3 to TRBJ2-7; D is uncertain. Trimming removed 3 bases from V and 2 bases from J, with 11 bases in between. The CDR3 is 14 residues long. Germline CDR1 reads MNHEY; CDR2 reads SVGEGT.

The genes are TRBV24-1 and TRBJ2-5; 7 nucleotides align to TRBD1. Germline V gives CDR1 KGHDR, CDR2 SFDVKD. V was clipped by 4 bases and J by 2 bases; unmatched bases: 6. This CDR3 spans 15 amino acids. CDR3 protein: CATSDLQQGQETQYF. CDR3 sequence (DNA): TGTGCCACCAGTGACCTTCAACAGGGGCAAGAGACCCAGTACTTC.

This clone was counted once. V usage is TRBV29-1 and J usage is TRBJ2-1; 7 positions match TRBD2. V lost 6 bases, J lost 6 bases, and 23 bases stayed unmatched. Germline V gene sequence: CDR1 SQVTM, CDR2 ANQGSEA. CDR3 length: 18 residues. CDR3 amino acids: CSVPPRGSGLRGVNEQFF. CDR3 DNA sequence: TGCAGCGTCCCCCCTCGAGGGAGCGGGCTACGGGGGGTCAATGAGCAGTTCTTC.

The chain couples TRBV7-9 to TRBJ2-1; D unresolved. CDR3 length: 11 residues. Trimming pared 4 bases from V and 6 bases from J, leaving 4 bases between. Germline-derived CDR1 and CDR2 are SEHNR and FQNEAQ (reference sequence). CDR3 DNA sequence: TGTGCCAGCAGCTCCGCCAATGAGCAGTTCTTC. This translates into CASSSANEQFF.

This sequence joins TRBV3-1 (or the pseudogene TRBV3-2) and TRBJ2-5; TRBD1 aligns across 7 bases. Unmatched junction bases numbered 11, after V lost 4 bases and J lost 0 bases. In germline, CDR1 is LGHDT, CDR2 YNNKEL (reference sequence). The CDR3 is 17 residues long. As DNA, the CDR3 is TGTGCCAGCAGCCCTCGGGGACAGAAGGCTTACCAAGAGACCCAGTACTTC. Translation: CASSPRGQKAYQETQYF.

V and J are TRBV5-1 and TRBJ1-3; 10 nucleotides line up with TRBD1. The germline gives CDR1 SGHRS, CDR2 YFSETQ. J was trimmed by 0 bases and V by 2 bases; bases with no gene match: 8. The CDR3 contains 18 residues. As DNA, the CDR3 is TGCGCCAGCAGCTTAGGACAGGGGGGAAGAAGCTCTGGAAACACCATATATTTT. As protein: CASSLGQGGRSSGNTIYF.

J is TRBJ2-1 and V is TRBV3-1 (or the pseudogene TRBV3-2); TRBD2 agrees at 9 bases. Trimming took 4 bases from V and 0 from J; bases not matched to a gene: 13. The V gene's germline CDR1 is LGHDT and CDR2 YNNKEL (reference sequence). CDR3 size: 19 residues. The CDR3 sequence is CASSPGTSSSSASYNEQFF. The CDR3 DNA follows: TGTGCCAGCAGCCCCGGGACTAGCTCCTCGTCAGCCTCCTACAATGAGCAGTTCTTC.

The chain combines TRBV5-4 with TRBJ2-2; D ambiguous. CDR3 length: 17 amino acids. V was clipped by 0 bases and J by 2 bases, with 14 bases between them. CDR1 and CDR2 from the germline V gene are SGHNT and YYREEE (reference sequence). This CDR3 is CASSLGSLHVNTGELFF. DNA of the CDR3: TGTGCCAGCAGCTTGGGATCTCTACATGTCAACACCGGGGAGCTGTTTTTT.